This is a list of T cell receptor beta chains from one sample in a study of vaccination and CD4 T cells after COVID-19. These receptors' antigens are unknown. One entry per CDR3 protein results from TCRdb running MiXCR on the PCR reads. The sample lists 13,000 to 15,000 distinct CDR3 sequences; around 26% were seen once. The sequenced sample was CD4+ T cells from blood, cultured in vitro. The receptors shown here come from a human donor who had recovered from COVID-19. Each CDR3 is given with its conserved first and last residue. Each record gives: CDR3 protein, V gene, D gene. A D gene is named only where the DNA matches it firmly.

CASSTGVTDTQYF | TRBV19 | .
CASKGDSSYEQYF | TRBV19 | TRBD1
CARVSPGQGRSSGTEAFF | TRBV30 | TRBD1
CASSPGGGSSYEQYF | TRBV7-9 | .
CASSPPSTDTQYF | TRBV9 | .
CASRSRGGPNEQFF | TRBV4-2 | TRBD2
CASSLAGGGNYGYTF | TRBV5-5 | .
CASSLTGQGVSGNTIYF | TRBV12-3/TRBV12-4 | TRBD1
CASSLLAGVTDTQYF | TRBV5-1 | TRBD2
CSARDRRTADGYGYTF | TRBV20-1 | .
CASGFQRGGEDTQYF | TRBV19 | TRBD2
CSARTVQETQYF | TRBV20-1 | .
CASSGTGKEGVGYTF | TRBV6-1 | TRBD1
CAADRGNYGYTF | TRBV10-3 | TRBD1
CSARGGPEGYTF | TRBV20-1 | .
CASRVSGNNEQFF | TRBV10-2 | .
CASSIPPSGGGTDTQYF | TRBV19 | TRBD2
CASSQVEEQYF | TRBV3-1 | .
CSVDRSPPGQGHLNYGYTF | TRBV29-1 | TRBD1
CASSISLGPEAFF | TRBV19 | .
CASSLEGTQWNEQFF | TRBV12-3/TRBV12-4 | .
CASSAPGGSGWTPKEQYF | TRBV11-3 | .
CASSLGHYNEQFF | TRBV5-1 | .
CASSPRRALSDEQYF | TRBV27 | .
CASSGRTVGNTIYF | TRBV7-9 | .
CASSEGTQFGELFF | TRBV10-2 | .
CASSLMSTGSPLHF | TRBV19 | .
CASSPLSRETEAFF | TRBV18 | .
CASRQGYMDRYTF | TRBV2 | .
CASSVEGSGGPYEQYF | TRBV9 | TRBD2
CAISEGGTGATDTQYF | TRBV10-3 | TRBD1
CTSSPSGVTDTQYF | TRBV1 | .
CASSFSASSYNEQFF | TRBV7-2 | .
CASSRLGRATSAYEQYF | TRBV9 | .
CASSFGDGFSDTQYF | TRBV7-2 | .
CASSESWGAKNIQYF | TRBV6-1 | .
CASRSSPGLAWADTQYF | TRBV6-2/TRBV6-3 | TRBD2
CASSANSYRANTIYF | TRBV6-1 | .